This T cell receptor (beta chain) came from a study of blood T cell repertoires in COVID-19. Turning to the study itself: Samples of COVID-19 (acute and convalescent) were obtained from the United States, Italy and Spain. Sources were T cells, B-cell-depleted T cells, or PBMCs; the material itself was cDNA or gDNA.

V gave up 0 bases and J gave up 0 bases, with 14 bases separating them. This CDR3 is 17 amino acids long. Germline V gene lookup returns CDR1 LGHDT and CDR2 YNNKEL (reference sequence). In the original analysis: Scientists estimated how many nucleated cells there were by amplifying reference gene primers. Measured with immunoSEQ multiplex PCR; TCRdb has only the in-frame clones, and not every one. That table furnishes V, J and clone size, whereas the DNA furnished D and trimming. Of about 230,000 clones listed, 80% to 90% were seen once; the top ten hold about 0.93%. The specimen was peripheral blood. The chain links TRBV3-1 (or the pseudogene TRBV3-2) to TRBJ1-2, with D possibly matching TRBD1 (5 bases). This sequence was found in a man between 35 and 55 years old with acute or convalescent COVID-19. This CDR3 is CASSQDRAPLANYGYTF. The CDR3 nucleotides are TGTGCCAGCAGCCAAGACAGGGCCCCTTTAGCTAACTATGGCTACACCTTC.